These 3 T cell receptor beta chains share one sample of origin, sequenced in a study of shared clonotypes between healthy human individuals (TCRdb year 2020). Library construction relied on the immunoSEQ multiplex PCR assay. The table comes from immuneACCESS by way of TCRdb, which keeps in-frame sequences with V and J called. Part of the clones is missing from these tables; in studies checked, under half for an unresolved V gene and the rest for unknown reasons. Counted in this sample were roughly 520,000 clones; 95% to 96% of them appeared once. The top ten clones comprise about 0.06% of the sample. The sequenced material came from naive CD4+ T cells sorted from blood. Explained via the paper, the cell subset or site label denotes: CD45RA+ positively selected. The source of these receptors is a woman under 40 in good health.

The V gene is TRBV7-9, the J gene TRBJ1-4; D is unclear. This CDR3 is 13 amino acids long. The germline V gene encodes CDR1 SEHNR and CDR2 FQNEAQ (reference sequence). Trimming cost V 5 bases and J 7 bases, with 11 bases left between them. In DNA form, the CDR3 reads TGTGCCAGCAGCCTGGACTGGGCTGAAAAACTGTTTTTT. This gives the protein CASSLDWAEKLFF.

This clone is a singleton in its sample. The gene calls are TRBV10-2 and TRBJ2-1, with D tentatively TRBD1 (6 bases). Germline CDR1 reads WSHSY; CDR2 reads SAAADI. This CDR3 is built from 13 residues. V dropped 5 bases and J dropped 11 bases, with 16 bases sitting between them. The DNA of the CDR3 is TGCGCCAGCAGTCTAACCACACAGGGTCAGCAGTTCTTC. It is translated as CASSLTTQGQQFF.

The rearrangement links TRBV28 to TRBJ2-7; D call uncertain. The CDR3 is 13 residues long. The V and J ends lost 6 bases and 3 bases respectively, with 12 bases between them. The germline CDR1 and CDR2 sequences are MDHEN and SYDVKM. The CDR3 nucleotides read TGTGCCAGCAGCCCCCAAAAACGCTACGAGCAGTACTTC. Translation gives CASSPQKRYEQYF. Drawing the rest from reference TRBV28 and TRBJ2-7, the complete variable domain is DVKVTQSSRYLVKRTGEKVFLECVQDMDHENMFWYRQDPGLGLRLIYFSYDVKMKEKGDIPEGYSVSREKKERFSLILESASTNQTSMYLCASSPQKRYEQYFGPGTRLTVT.